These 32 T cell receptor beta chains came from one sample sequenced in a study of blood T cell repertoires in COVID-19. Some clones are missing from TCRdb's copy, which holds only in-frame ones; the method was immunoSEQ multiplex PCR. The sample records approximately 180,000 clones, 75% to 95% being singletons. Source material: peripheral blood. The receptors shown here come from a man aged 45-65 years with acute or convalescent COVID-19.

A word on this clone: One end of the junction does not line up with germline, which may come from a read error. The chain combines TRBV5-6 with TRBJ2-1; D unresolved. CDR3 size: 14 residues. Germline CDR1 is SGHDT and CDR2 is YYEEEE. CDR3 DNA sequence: TGTGCCAGCAGCTTGACGCACTCCTACTATGAGCAGTTCTTC. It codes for CASSLTHSYYEQFF.

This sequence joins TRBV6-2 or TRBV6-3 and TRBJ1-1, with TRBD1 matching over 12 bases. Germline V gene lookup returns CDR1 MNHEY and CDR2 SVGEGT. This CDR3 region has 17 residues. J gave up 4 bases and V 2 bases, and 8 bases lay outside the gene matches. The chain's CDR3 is CASSYPGGQGAITEAFF. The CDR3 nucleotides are TGTGCCAGCAGTTACCCCGGGGGACAGGGGGCGATCACTGAAGCTTTCTTT.

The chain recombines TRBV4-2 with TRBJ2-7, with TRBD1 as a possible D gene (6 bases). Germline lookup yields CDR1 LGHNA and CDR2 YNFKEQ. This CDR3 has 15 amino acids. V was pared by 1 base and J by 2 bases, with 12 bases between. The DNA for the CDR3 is TGTGCCAGCAGCCAAGTGGCAGGGGAAACCTACGAGCAGTACTTC. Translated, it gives CASSQVAGETYEQYF.

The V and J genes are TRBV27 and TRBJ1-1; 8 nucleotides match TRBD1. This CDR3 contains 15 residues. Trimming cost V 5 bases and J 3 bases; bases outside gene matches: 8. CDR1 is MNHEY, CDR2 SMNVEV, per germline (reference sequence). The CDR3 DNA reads TGTGCCAGCAGTCCCCCCACAGGGGGTTACACTGAAGCTTTCTTT. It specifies CASSPPTGGYTEAFF.

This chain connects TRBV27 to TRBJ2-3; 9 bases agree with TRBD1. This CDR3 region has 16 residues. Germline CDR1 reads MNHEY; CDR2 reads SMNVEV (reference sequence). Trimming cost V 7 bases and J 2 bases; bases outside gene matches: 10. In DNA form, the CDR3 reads TGTGCCAGCAAACCGCCGGGACAGGGAATCACAGATACGCAGTATTTT. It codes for CASKPPGQGITDTQYF.

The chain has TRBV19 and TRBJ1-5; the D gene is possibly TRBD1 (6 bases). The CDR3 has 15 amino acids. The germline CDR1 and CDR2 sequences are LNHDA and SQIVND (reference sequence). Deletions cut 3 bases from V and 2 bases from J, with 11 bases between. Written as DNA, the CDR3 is TGTGCCAGTAGTATGGTCAGGGGTGGCAATCAGCCCCAGCATTTT. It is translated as CASSMVRGGNQPQHF.

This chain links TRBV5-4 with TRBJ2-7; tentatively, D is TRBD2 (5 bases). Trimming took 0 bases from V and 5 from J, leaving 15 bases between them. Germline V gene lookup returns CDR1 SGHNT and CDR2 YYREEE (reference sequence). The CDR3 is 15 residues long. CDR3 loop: CASSLDPQLVNEQYV. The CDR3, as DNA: TGTGCCAGCAGCTTGGACCCCCAACTAGTAAACGAGCAGTACGTC.

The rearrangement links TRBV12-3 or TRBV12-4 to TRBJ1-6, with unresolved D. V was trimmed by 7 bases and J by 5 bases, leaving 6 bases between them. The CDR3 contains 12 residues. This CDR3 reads CASTVNNSPLHF. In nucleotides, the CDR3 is TGTGCCAGCACCGTTAATAATTCACCCCTCCACTTT.

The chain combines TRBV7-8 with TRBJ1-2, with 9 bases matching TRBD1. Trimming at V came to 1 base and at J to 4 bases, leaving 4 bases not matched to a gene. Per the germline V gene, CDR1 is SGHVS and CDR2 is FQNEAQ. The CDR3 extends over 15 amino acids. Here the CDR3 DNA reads TGTGCCAGCAGCTTAGTCCCGGGACAGGGCTATGGCTACACCTTC. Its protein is CASSLVPGQGYGYTF.

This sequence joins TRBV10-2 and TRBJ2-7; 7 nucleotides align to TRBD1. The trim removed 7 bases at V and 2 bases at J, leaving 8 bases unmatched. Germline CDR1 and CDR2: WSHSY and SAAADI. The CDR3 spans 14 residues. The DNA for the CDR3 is TGCGCCAGCAAGAGCCGGGACAGTCCCTACGAGCAGTACTTC. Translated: CASKSRDSPYEQYF.

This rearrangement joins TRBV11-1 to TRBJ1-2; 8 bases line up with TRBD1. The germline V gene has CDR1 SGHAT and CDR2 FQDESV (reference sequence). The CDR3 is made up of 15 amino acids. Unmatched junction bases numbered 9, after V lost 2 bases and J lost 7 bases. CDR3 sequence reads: CASSLQAGGSFGYTF. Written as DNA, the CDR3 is TGTGCCAGCAGCTTACAGGCAGGGGGCTCGTTTGGCTACACCTTC.

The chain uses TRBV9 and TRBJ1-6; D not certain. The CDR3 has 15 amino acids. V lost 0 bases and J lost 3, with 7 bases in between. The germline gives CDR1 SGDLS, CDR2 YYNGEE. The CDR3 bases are TGTGCCAGCAGCGTAGAGTCAGGCTATAATTCACCCCTCCACTTT. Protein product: CASSVESGYNSPLHF.

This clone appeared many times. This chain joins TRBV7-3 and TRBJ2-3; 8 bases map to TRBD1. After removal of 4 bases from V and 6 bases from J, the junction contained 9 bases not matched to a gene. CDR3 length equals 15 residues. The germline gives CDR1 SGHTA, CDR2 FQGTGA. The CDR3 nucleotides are TGTGCCAGCAGCTCACACCTGACAGGGGAGGATACGCAGTATTTT. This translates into CASSSHLTGEDTQYF.

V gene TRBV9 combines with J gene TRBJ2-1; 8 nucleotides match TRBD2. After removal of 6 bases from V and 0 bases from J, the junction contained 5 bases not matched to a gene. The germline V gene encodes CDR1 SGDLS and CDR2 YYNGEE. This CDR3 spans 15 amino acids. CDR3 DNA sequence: TGTGCCAGCAACATAGCGGGGAGCTCCTACAATGAGCAGTTCTTC. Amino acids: CASNIAGSSYNEQFF. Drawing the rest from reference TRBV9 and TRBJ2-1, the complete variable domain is DSGVTQTPKHLITATGQRVTLRCSPRSGDLSVYWYQQSLDQGLQFLIQYYNGEERAKGNILERFSAQQFPDLHSELNLSSLELGDSALYFCASNIAGSSYNEQFFGPGTRLTVL.

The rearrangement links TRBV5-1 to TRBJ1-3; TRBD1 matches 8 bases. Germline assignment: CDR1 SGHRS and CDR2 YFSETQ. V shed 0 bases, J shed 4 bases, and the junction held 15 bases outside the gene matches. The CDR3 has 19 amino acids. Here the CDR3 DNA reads TGCGCCAGCAGCTTGGATGGGACAGGATCTTTTAGCCGGGGAAACACCATATATTTT. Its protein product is CASSLDGTGSFSRGNTIYF.

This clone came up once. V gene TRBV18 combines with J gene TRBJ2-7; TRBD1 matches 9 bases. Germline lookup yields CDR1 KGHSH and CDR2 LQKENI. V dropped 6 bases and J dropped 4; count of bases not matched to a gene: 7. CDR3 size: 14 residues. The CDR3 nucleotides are TGTGCCAGCTCTCCCGGGACAGGGTTATACGAGCAGTACTTC. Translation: CASSPGTGLYEQYF.

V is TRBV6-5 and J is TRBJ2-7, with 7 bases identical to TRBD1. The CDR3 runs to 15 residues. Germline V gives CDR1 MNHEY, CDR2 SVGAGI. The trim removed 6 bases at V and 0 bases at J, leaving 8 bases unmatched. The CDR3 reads CASRSGTAASYEQYF. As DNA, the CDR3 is TGTGCCAGCAGGTCTGGGACAGCGGCCTCCTACGAGCAGTACTTC.

The CDR3: CASSLGAGNTEAFF. The CDR3 DNA follows: TGTGCCAGCAGCTTAGGCGCTGGGAACACTGAAGCTTTCTTT. This chain joins TRBV11-2 and TRBJ1-1, with unresolved D. This CDR3 region has 14 residues. Trimming cost V 1 base and J 1 base, with 7 bases left between them. CDR1 is SGHAT, CDR2 FQNNGV, per germline.

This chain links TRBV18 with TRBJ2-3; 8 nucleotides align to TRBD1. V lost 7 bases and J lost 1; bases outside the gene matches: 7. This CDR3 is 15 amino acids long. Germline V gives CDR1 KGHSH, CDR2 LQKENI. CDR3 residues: CASFSDRGGTDTQYF. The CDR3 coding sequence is TGTGCCAGCTTCTCAGACAGGGGCGGCACAGATACGCAGTATTTT.

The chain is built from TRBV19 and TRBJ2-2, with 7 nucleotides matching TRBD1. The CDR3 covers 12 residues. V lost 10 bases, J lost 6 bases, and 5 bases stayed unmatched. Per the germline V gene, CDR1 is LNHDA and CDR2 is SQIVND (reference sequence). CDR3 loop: CAIYRGSGELFF. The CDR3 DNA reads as TGTGCCATTTACAGGGGATCCGGGGAGCTGTTTTTT. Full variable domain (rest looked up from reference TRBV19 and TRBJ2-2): DGGITQSPKYLFRKEGQNVTLSCEQNLNHDAMYWYRQDPGQGLRLIYYSQIVNDFQKGDIAEGYSVSREKKESFPLTVTSAQKNPTAFYLCAIYRGSGELFFGEGSRLTVL.

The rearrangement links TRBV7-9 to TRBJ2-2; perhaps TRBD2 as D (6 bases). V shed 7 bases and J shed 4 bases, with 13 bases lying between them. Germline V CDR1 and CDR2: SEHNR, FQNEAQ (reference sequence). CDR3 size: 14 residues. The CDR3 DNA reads TGTGCCAGCAACTCCCTGGGGGGCACCGGGGAGCTGTTTTTT. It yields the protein CASNSLGGTGELFF. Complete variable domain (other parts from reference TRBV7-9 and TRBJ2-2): DTGVSQNPRHKITKRGQNVTFRCDPISEHNRLYWYRQTLGQGPEFLTYFQNEAQLEKSRLLSDRFSAERPKGSFSTLEIQRTEQGDSAMYLCASNSLGGTGELFFGEGSRLTVL.

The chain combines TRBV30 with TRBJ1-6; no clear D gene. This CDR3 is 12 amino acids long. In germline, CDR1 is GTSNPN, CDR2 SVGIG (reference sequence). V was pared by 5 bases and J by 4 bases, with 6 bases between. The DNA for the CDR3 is TGTGCCTGGGCTGTGTATAATTCACCCCTCCACTTT. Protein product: CAWAVYNSPLHF.

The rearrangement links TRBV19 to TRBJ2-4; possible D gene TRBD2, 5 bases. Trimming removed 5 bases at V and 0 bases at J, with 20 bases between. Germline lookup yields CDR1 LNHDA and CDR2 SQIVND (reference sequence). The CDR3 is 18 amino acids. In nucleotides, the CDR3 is TGTGCCAGTAGTGATAGAGGTCGGGGAAAACTAGCCAAAAACATTCAGTACTTC. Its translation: CASSDRGRGKLAKNIQYF. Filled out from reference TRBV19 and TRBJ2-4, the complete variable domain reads DGGITQSPKYLFRKEGQNVTLSCEQNLNHDAMYWYRQDPGQGLRLIYYSQIVNDFQKGDIAEGYSVSREKKESFPLTVTSAQKNPTAFYLCASSDRGRGKLAKNIQYFGAGTRLSVL.

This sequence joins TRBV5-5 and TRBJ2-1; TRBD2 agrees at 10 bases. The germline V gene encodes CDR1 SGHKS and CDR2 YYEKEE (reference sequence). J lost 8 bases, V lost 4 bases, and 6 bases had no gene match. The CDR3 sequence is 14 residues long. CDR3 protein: CASSHQRGGDEQFF. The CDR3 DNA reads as TGTGCCAGCAGCCACCAGCGGGGGGGAGATGAGCAGTTCTTC.

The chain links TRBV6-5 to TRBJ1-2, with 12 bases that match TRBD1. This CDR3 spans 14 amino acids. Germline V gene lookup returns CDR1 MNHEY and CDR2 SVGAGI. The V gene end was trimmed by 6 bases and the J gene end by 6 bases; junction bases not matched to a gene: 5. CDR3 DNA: TGTGCCAGCAGGGGACAGGGGGCGAGCAATGGCTACACCTTC. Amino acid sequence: CASRGQGASNGYTF.

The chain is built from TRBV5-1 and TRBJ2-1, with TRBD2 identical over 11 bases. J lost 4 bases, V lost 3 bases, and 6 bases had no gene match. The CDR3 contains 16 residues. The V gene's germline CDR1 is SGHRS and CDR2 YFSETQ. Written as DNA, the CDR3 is TGCGCCAGCAGCTCGGACTGGACTAGCGGGTACAATGAGCAGTTCTTC. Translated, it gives CASSSDWTSGYNEQFF.

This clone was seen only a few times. DNA of the CDR3: TGTGCCAGCAGCTGGAGGGACACCATATATTTT. Translated, it gives CASSWRDTIYF. J is TRBJ1-3 and V is TRBV5-4; unclear D gene. Germline assignment: CDR1 SGHNT and CDR2 YYREEE (reference sequence). This CDR3 spans 11 amino acids. V lost 3 bases to trimming and J lost 8 bases, with 6 bases between them. The full variable domain, its missing parts supplied by reference TRBV5-4 and TRBJ1-3, is ETGVTQSPTHLIKTRGQQVTLRCSSQSGHNTVSWYQQALGQGPQFIFQYYREEENGRGNFPPRFSGLQFPNYSSELNVNALELDDSALYLCASSWRDTIYFGEGSWLTVV.

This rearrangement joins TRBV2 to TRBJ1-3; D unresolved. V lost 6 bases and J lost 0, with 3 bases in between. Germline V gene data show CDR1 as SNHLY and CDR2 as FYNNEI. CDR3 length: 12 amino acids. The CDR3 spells CASSGSGNTIYF. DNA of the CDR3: TGTGCCAGCAGCGGCTCTGGAAACACCATATATTTT.

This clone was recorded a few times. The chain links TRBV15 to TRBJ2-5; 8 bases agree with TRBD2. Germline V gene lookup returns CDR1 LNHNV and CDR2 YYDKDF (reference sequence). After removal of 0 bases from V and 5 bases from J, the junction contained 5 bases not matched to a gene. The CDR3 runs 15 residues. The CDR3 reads CATSRDPSGLETQYF. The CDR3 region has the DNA TGTGCCACCAGCAGAGATCCTAGCGGGCTGGAGACCCAGTACTTC.

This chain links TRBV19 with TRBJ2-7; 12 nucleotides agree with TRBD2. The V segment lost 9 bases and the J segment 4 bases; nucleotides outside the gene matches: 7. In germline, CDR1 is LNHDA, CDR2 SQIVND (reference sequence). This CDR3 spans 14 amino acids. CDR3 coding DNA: TGTGCCAGAATTACTAGCGGGAGGTGTTACGAGCAGTACTTC. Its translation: CARITSGRCYEQYF.

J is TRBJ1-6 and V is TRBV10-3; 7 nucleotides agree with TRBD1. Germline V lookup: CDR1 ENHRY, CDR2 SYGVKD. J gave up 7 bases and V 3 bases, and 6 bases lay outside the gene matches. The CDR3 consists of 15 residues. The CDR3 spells CAISDRTGQNSPLHF. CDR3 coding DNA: TGTGCCATCAGTGATCGGACAGGCCAAAATTCACCCCTCCACTTT.

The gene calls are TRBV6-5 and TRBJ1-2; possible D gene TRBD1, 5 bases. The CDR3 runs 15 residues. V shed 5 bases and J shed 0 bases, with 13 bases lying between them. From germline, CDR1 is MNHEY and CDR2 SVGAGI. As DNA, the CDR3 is TGTGCCAGCAGTAACCCCCGGGGGGCTAACTATGGCTACACCTTC. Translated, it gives CASSNPRGANYGYTF.